The clone carrying this T cell receptor beta chain was seen repeatedly, ten times or more. These data are taken from a study of T cells in Graves' hyperthyroidism and ophthalmopathy. Trimming took 6 bases from V and 4 from J, leaving 6 bases between them. The CDR3 runs 11 residues. Germline CDR1 is SNHLY and CDR2 is FYNNEI. TCR beta CDR3 region amplification was performed from RNA transcripts. During a first-round RT-PCR of the TCR CDR3, the HTBI primer set was used. Each CDR3 protein gets one entry after TCRdb re-called the multiplex PCR reads with MiXCR. The data show some 360,000 distinct CDR3 sequences, less than 20% seen once.

The TCR was taken from a middle-aged woman with Graves' ophthalmopathy. The gene calls are TRBV2 and TRBJ2-5; D not resolved. The sequenced sample was blood. The DNA for the CDR3 is TGTGCCAGCAGGGTGGTAGAGACCCAGTACTTC. Protein sequence: CASRVVETQYF.